What follows describes a single T cell receptor (beta chain). This CDR3 has 13 amino acids. Trimming removed 10 bases from V and 5 bases from J; junction bases left unmatched: 10. Germline V gene data show CDR1 as SNHLY and CDR2 as FYNNEI. Study processing details: Large patient CD8+ clones, those above 1%, rarely matched published virus-specific TCRB sequences. The table came from immunoSEQ multiplex PCR; TCRdb's copy has only in-frame clones and leaves some out. V, J and clone size reflect that table, while D and trimming were determined from the DNA. The sample contains under 11,000 clones, 80% of which appear only once. The data derive from a study of somatic mutations in cytotoxic T cells in rheumatoid arthritis.

The sequenced sample was CD8+ T cells sorted from blood. The chain has TRBV2 and TRBJ1-1, with 7 bases matching TRBD1. This clonotype was sampled from an adult with rheumatoid arthritis. Written as DNA, the CDR3 is TGTGCCACTAAGACAGGGTTGCTTACTGAAGCTTTCTTT. This codes for CATKTGLLTEAFF.